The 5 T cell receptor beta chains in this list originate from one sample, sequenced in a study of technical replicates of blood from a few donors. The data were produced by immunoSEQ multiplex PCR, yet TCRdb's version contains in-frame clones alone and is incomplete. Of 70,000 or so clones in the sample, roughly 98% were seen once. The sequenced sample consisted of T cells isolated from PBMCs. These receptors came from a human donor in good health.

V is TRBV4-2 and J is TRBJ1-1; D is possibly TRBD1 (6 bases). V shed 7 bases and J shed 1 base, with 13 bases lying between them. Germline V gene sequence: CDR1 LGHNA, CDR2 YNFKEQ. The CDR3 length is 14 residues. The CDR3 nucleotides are TGTGCCAGCACCCTAATCAGGGGGAACACTGAAGCTTTCTTT. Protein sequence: CASTLIRGNTEAFF.

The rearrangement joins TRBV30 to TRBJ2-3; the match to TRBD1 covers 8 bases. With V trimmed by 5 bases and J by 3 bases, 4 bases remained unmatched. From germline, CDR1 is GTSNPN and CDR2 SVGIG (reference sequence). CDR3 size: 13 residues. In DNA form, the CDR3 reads TGTGCCTGGGGGACAGGTCTAACAGATACGCAGTATTTT. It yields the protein CAWGTGLTDTQYF.

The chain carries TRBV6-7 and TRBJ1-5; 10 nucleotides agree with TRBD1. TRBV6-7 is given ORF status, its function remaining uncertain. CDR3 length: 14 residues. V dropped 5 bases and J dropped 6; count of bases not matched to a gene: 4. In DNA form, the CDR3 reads TGTGCCAGCAGTGACAGGGGGCGTTTTCAGCCCCAGCATTTT. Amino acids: CASSDRGRFQPQHF.

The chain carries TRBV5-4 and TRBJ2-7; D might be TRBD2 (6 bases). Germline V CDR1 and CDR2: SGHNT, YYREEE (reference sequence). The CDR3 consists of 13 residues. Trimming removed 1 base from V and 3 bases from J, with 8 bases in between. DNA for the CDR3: TGTGCCAGCAGCTTGTCAGCGGGCTACGAGCAGTACTTC. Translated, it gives CASSLSAGYEQYF.

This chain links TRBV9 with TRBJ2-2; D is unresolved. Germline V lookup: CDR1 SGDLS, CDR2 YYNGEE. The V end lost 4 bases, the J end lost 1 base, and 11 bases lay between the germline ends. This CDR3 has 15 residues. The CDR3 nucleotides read TGTGCCAGCAGCCCTTTATCCGGGAACACCGGGGAGCTGTTTTTT. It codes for CASSPLSGNTGELFF.